These 25 T cell receptor beta chains came from one sample sequenced in a study of patients and donors after allogeneic stem cell transplantation. TCRdb re-derived calls from the RT-PCR reads in MiXCR, one entry per CDR3 protein. The sample holds 95,000 to 120,000 distinct CDR3 sequences; approximately 35% are singletons and the top ten take around 30%. Sequenced material: blood, either unsorted or a sorted T cell fraction (not recorded which). These receptors all stem from a human donor who was either an allogeneic HSCT recipient or a stem cell or donor lymphocyte infusion donor (not recorded which). It is not recorded whose cells these are; they may come from a transplant donor.

The V and J genes are TRBV5-1 and TRBJ2-3, with 9 bases aligning to TRBD2. V lost 6 bases and J lost 3; bases outside the gene matches: 5. Germline CDR1 SGHRS, CDR2 YFSETQ. The CDR3 is made up of 14 amino acids. Here the CDR3 DNA reads TGCGCCAGCAAGGCGGGAGGGATGACAGATACGCAGTATTTT. Protein: CASKAGGMTDTQYF.

This clonotype was counted a few times. This sequence joins TRBV28 and TRBJ2-7, with TRBD2 identical over 7 bases. V trimming: 6 bases; J trimming: 0 bases; junction bases outside the gene matches: 5. The CDR3 totals 14 residues. Germline lookup yields CDR1 MDHEN and CDR2 SYDVKM. CDR3 DNA sequence: TGTGCCAGCAGCCCAGCGGGGAACTCCTACGAGCAGTACTTC. Translating gives CASSPAGNSYEQYF.

The chain recombines TRBV5-1 with TRBJ1-3, with 9 positions matching TRBD1. J was trimmed by 2 bases and V by 4 bases; bases with no gene match: 1. In germline, CDR1 is SGHRS, CDR2 YFSETQ. CDR3 length: 14 residues. CDR3 DNA sequence: TGCGCCAGCAGCGGGACAGGGCCTGGAAACACCATATATTTT. It is translated as CASSGTGPGNTIYF. The variable domain in full, completed from reference TRBV5-1 and TRBJ1-3, reads KAGVTQTPRYLIKTRGQQVTLSCSPISGHRSVSWYQQTPGQGLQFLFEYFSETQRNKGNFPGRFSGRQFSNSRSEMNVSTLELGDSALYLCASSGTGPGNTIYFGEGSWLTVV.

This clonotype was observed a handful of times. The chain links TRBV29-1 to TRBJ1-3; D ambiguous. V lost 4 bases and J 0 bases, leaving 13 bases between the germline ends. Germline V gives CDR1 SQVTM, CDR2 ANQGSEA. The CDR3 totals 15 residues. The CDR3 DNA reads TGCAGCGTTGGAGGCCCGGTGGGCTCTGGAAACACCATATATTTT. It yields the protein CSVGGPVGSGNTIYF. Full variable domain (remainder filled in from reference TRBV29-1 and TRBJ1-3): SAVISQKPSRDICQRGTSLTIQCQVDSQVTMMFWYRQQPGQSLTLIATANQGSEATYESGFVIDKFPISRPNLTFSTLTVSNMSPEDSSIYLCSVGGPVGSGNTIYFGEGSWLTVV.

The CDR3 protein is CASSLFHGGAGTEAFF. The CDR3 region has the DNA TGTGCCAGCAGCTTATTCCATGGTGGGGCGGGTACTGAAGCTTTCTTT. The chain combines TRBV7-2 with TRBJ1-1, with D perhaps matching TRBD1 (5 bases). The CDR3 loop spans 16 amino acids. Germline V gene data show CDR1 as SGHTA and CDR2 as FQGNSA. The V end lost 2 bases, the J end lost 5 bases, and 18 bases lay between the germline ends.

This clonotype has only a few counts. V and J are TRBV6-5 and TRBJ1-2, with TRBD1 matching 8 bases. Germline-derived CDR1 and CDR2 are MNHEY and SVGAGI. Trimming cost V 8 bases and J 0 bases; bases outside gene matches: 8. This CDR3 spans 15 amino acids. CDR3 loop: CASRRQGPANYGYTF. The CDR3 coding sequence is TGTGCCAGCCGACGACAGGGGCCCGCTAACTATGGCTACACCTTC.

This clonotype was detected a few times. The rearrangement links TRBV21-1 to TRBJ2-3; the table's D gene call, TRBD1, was not cross checked with the DNA. TRBV21-1 is shown as a pseudogene. The CDR3 covers 17 residues. The CDR3 protein is CASSKAKGGPNADTQYF. CDR3 sequence (DNA): TGTGCCAGCAGCAAAGCTAAAGGGGGCCCTAACGCAGATACGCAGTATTTT.

This clonotype has at least ten counts. J is TRBJ1-1 and V is TRBV6-5; unclear D gene. This CDR3 spans 13 amino acids. Germline lookup yields CDR1 MNHEY and CDR2 SVGAGI. Trimming removed 2 bases from V and 11 bases from J, with 15 bases in between. The CDR3 sequence is CASSYRGGQFAFF. CDR3 DNA: TGTGCCAGCAGTTACAGAGGCGGTCAGTTTGCTTTCTTT.

The chain couples TRBV7-2 to TRBJ1-6; D is unresolved. CDR1 and CDR2 from the germline V gene are SGHTA and FQGNSA. The CDR3 length is 15 residues. V lost 5 bases and J 7 bases, leaving 15 bases between the germline ends. This chain's CDR3 is CASSPPLGINSPLHF. CDR3 nucleotide sequence: TGTGCCAGCAGCCCACCGTTGGGTATCAATTCACCCCTCCACTTT.

This clonotype appeared many times. The rearrangement joins TRBV27 to TRBJ1-5, with D unresolved. V dropped 2 bases and J dropped 8 bases, with 10 bases sitting between them. CDR3 length: 13 residues. Per the germline V gene, CDR1 is MNHEY and CDR2 is SMNVEV (reference sequence). The CDR3 is CASSLRLPEPQHF. Written as DNA, the CDR3 is TGTGCCAGCAGTTTACGTCTGCCCGAGCCCCAGCATTTT.

V gene TRBV4-3 combines with J gene TRBJ2-7; D may be TRBD2 (5 bases). This CDR3 region has 15 residues. Per germline, CDR1 LGHNA and CDR2 YSLEER. V dropped 1 base and J dropped 2 bases, with 12 bases sitting between them. Here the CDR3 reads CASSQVALPAYEQYF. CDR3 nucleotides: TGCGCCAGCAGCCAAGTAGCGCTCCCGGCCTACGAGCAGTACTTC.

The rearrangement links TRBV6-6 to TRBJ2-7, with D hard to call. CDR3 size: 12 residues. The V end lost 5 bases, the J end lost 7 bases, and 12 bases lay between the germline ends. Germline V gives CDR1 MNHNY, CDR2 SVGAGI (reference sequence). The CDR3 loop reads CASSHIRLEQYF. CDR3 DNA: TGTGCCAGCAGTCACATACGGCTTGAGCAGTACTTC.

Only a few counts were recorded for this clonotype. The V call is TRBV6-2 or TRBV6-3, the J call TRBJ2-1, with 8 bases identical to TRBD2. CDR1 and CDR2 (germline): MNHEY, SVGEGT. The CDR3 has 17 amino acids. V lost 0 bases to trimming and J lost 1 base; unmatched junction nucleotides: 5. CDR3 amino acids: CASSYSSGRVSYNEQFF. DNA of the CDR3: TGTGCCAGCAGTTACTCGTCCGGGAGGGTTTCCTACAATGAGCAGTTCTTC.

The V gene is TRBV7-2, the J gene TRBJ2-3, with a weak D call TRBD2 (6 bases). CDR3 length: 16 amino acids. With 2 bases removed from V and 3 bases from J, the gap between germline ends came to 15 bases. The V gene's germline CDR1 is SGHTA and CDR2 FQGNSA. CDR3 coding DNA: TGTGCCAGCAGCTTAATGTCGGGAGCAGGAACAGATACGCAGTATTTT. Encoded protein: CASSLMSGAGTDTQYF.

The rearrangement links TRBV18 to TRBJ2-3, with D possibly TRBD2 on 6 matching bases. The V and J ends lost 2 bases and 4 bases respectively, with 10 bases between them. Germline V CDR1 and CDR2: KGHSH, LQKENI. The CDR3 has 14 residues. This chain's CDR3 is CASSPTGSADTQYF. The DNA of the CDR3 is TGTGCCAGCTCACCAACCGGGAGTGCAGATACGCAGTATTTT.

This clonotype was recorded many times. CDR3 DNA: TGTGCCAGCAGCTTCGGGGAACAGCCCCAGCATTTT. Protein sequence: CASSFGEQPQHF. The V call is TRBV5-6, the J call TRBJ1-5; no definite D call. The CDR3 totals 12 residues. V was cut by 2 bases and J by 7 bases, with 7 bases left in between. Germline V CDR1 and CDR2: SGHDT, YYEEEE.

V gene TRBV29-1 combines with J gene TRBJ2-3; maybe TRBD2 (5 bases). The V gene's germline CDR1 is SQVTM and CDR2 ANQGSEA. V was pared by 7 bases and J by 4 bases, with 18 bases between. The CDR3 totals 14 residues. CDR3 nucleotides: TGCAGCGCCTACCGGGAACCACTCGCAGATACGCAGTATTTT. It translates to CSAYREPLADTQYF.

The chain combines TRBV18 with TRBJ1-5; D might be TRBD1 (5 bases). V lost 3 bases and J lost 6, with 18 bases in between. The CDR3 has 16 amino acids. Germline V lookup: CDR1 KGHSH, CDR2 LQKENI. The CDR3 coding sequence is TGTGCCAGCTCACCCAACTGGGAAGTGGGGGGTCAGCCCCAGCATTTT. This translates into CASSPNWEVGGQPQHF.

The chain is built from TRBV18 and TRBJ2-7, with 13 bases fitting TRBD2. V dropped 3 bases and J dropped 5; count of bases not matched to a gene: 4. CDR1 and CDR2 (germline): KGHSH, LQKENI. The CDR3 is made up of 15 amino acids. CDR3 sequence (DNA): TGTGCCAGCTCACCCCGACTAGCGGGAGGTCACGAGCAGTACTTC. Its protein product is CASSPRLAGGHEQYF.

The V call is TRBV7-2, the J call TRBJ1-1; no clear D gene. This CDR3 is built from 15 residues. From germline, CDR1 is SGHTA and CDR2 FQGNSA. Trimming took 2 bases from V and 0 from J, leaving 10 bases between them. The CDR3 DNA sequence: TGTGCCAGCAGCTTACTCCAGACCATGAACACTGAAGCTTTCTTT. It translates to CASSLLQTMNTEAFF.

This clonotype was observed a handful of times. The rearrangement joins TRBV7-2 to TRBJ2-5; TRBD1 matches 12 bases. Germline V gene data show CDR1 as SGHTA and CDR2 as FQGNSA. The J segment lost 4 bases and the V segment lost 3 bases, leaving 6 bases of the junction unmatched. The CDR3 has 16 residues. This CDR3 reads CASSLGQGAIPETQYF. DNA of the CDR3: TGTGCCAGCAGCTTGGGACAGGGGGCGATCCCAGAGACCCAGTACTTC. Full variable domain (rest looked up from reference TRBV7-2 and TRBJ2-5): GAGVSQSPSNKVTEKGKDVELRCDPISGHTALYWYRQSLGQGLEFLIYFQGNSAPDKSGLPSDRFSAERTGGSVSTLTIQRTQQEDSAVYLCASSLGQGAIPETQYFGPGTRLLVL.

The chain recombines TRBV4-3 with TRBJ1-2; D might be TRBD1 (5 bases). Trimming left V 2 bases short and J 0 bases short, with 19 bases between. The germline gives CDR1 LGHNA, CDR2 YSLEER. The CDR3 has 18 residues. CDR3 nucleotide sequence: TGCGCCAGCAGCCAACTCGGGGTCCCTGGCAGGGCTAACTATGGCTACACCTTC. This gives the protein CASSQLGVPGRANYGYTF.

The chain couples TRBV7-2 to TRBJ1-1, with 8 bases that match TRBD1. V dropped 8 bases and J dropped 4; count of bases not matched to a gene: 9. Germline V lookup: CDR1 SGHTA, CDR2 FQGNSA. The CDR3 loop spans 14 amino acids. CDR3 in amino acids: CASQQNTGGTEAFF. The CDR3 DNA reads as TGTGCCAGCCAACAAAACACAGGGGGCACTGAAGCTTTCTTT.

The chain recombines TRBV5-1 with TRBJ2-3; D is undetermined. CDR3 size: 14 residues. V was clipped by 3 bases and J by 2 bases, with 10 bases between them. From germline, CDR1 is SGHRS and CDR2 YFSETQ. CDR3 protein: CASSSTTVTDTQYF. The CDR3 coding sequence is TGCGCCAGCAGCTCCACTACCGTCACAGATACGCAGTATTTT.

The chain is built from TRBV6-2 or TRBV6-3 and TRBJ2-1; 9 bases are shared with TRBD2. CDR1 is MNHEY and CDR2 is SVGEGT in the germline V gene. This CDR3 comprises 16 residues. The V gene end was trimmed by 2 bases and the J gene end by 6 bases; junction bases not matched to a gene: 8. The CDR3 loop is CASSYRLAGPFNEQFF. The CDR3 DNA follows: TGTGCCAGCAGTTACAGGCTAGCGGGACCGTTCAATGAGCAGTTCTTC.